This T cell receptor (beta chain) was documented in a study of response to subunit inactivated influenza vaccine. Germline CDR1 PRHDT, CDR2 FYEKMQ (reference sequence). V lost 7 bases, J lost 1 base, and 10 bases stayed unmatched. This CDR3 has 16 amino acids. One entry per CDR3 protein, called by TCRdb with MiXCR from the RT-PCR reads. The repertoire holds 500,000 to 600,000 distinct CDR3 sequences, with about 7.6% as singletons. The sequencing used PBMCs from blood, collected less than 30 months after vaccination. The clonotype comes from a man aged 50-75 years who received an inactivated influenza vaccine. This sequence joins TRBV13 and TRBJ2-5, with TRBD1 matching 9 bases. The CDR3 DNA sequence: TGTGCCAGCATCAAGTGGGGACAGGGTATCCAAGAGACCCAGTACTTC. Residues: CASIKWGQGIQETQYF.